This T cell receptor (beta chain) was identified during a study of CD8 T cells in ankylosing spondylitis. The study's findings and limits: Significant enrichment of disease-linked clones was reportedly seen in matched ankylosing spondylitis synovial fluid.

In its sample, this clonotype was seen a few times. The antigen is undetermined. Quantitative barcoded 5'-RACE was used to prepare TCR beta libraries. TCRdb reprocessed the 5' RACE reads with MiXCR, giving one entry per CDR3 protein. The table lists roughly 180,000 distinct CDR3 sequences, around a tenth of them singletons, with around 15% in the top ten. This TCR derives from a female donor with ankylosing spondylitis or in good health (not recorded which). Sequencing was carried out using blood, either unsorted or a sorted T cell fraction (not recorded which).

In DNA form, the CDR3 reads TGTGCCAGCAGTCCCGGGACAGGGTGGCGTGAGCAGTTCTTC. Protein: CASSPGTGWREQFF. The chain joins TRBV6-2 or TRBV6-3 to TRBJ2-1; 9 bases align to TRBD1. CDR3 length: 14 residues. The V gene's germline CDR1 is MNHEY and CDR2 SVGEGT. V was clipped by 5 bases and J by 9 bases; unmatched bases: 8.